This TCR beta chain derives from a study of blood T cell repertoires in COVID-19 (dated by TCRdb to 2020 to 2022). In terms of the full investigation: Samples from collaborators originated in the United States, Italy and Spain and spanned both the acute and convalescent phases of COVID-19. The prospective study material was composed of cDNA or gDNA derived from T cells, B-cell-depleted T cells, or PBMCs. Deeply sampled blood TCRbeta repertoires from subjects exposed to, actively infected with, or recovered from COVID-19 were included in the dataset. The repertoires were released in a freely available public database meant as a resource for research on the immune response to SARS-CoV-2. Samples came from the ongoing ImmuneRACE study (first 160 participants) plus 1,254 subjects from 6 global collaborators. Nearly every sample came with metadata listing a de-identified subject ID, COVID-19 status, age in years and sex. Where available, HLA class I and class II types were taken from metadata supplied by the sample provider and were not determined by assay-based typing.

Only a few counts were recorded for this clone. No cognate antigen has been identified for it. Per-nucleotide qualities are absent, and no much larger clonotype sits a single base away. TCRbeta CDR3 regions were amplified from genomic DNA using the immunoSEQ Assay, a bias-controlled multiplex PCR. The source study handled its data this way. The number of nucleated cells in each sample was estimated from the amplification of reference gene primers within the assay. Sequence reads were collapsed and filtered to measure the absolute abundance of every unique TCRbeta CDR3 rearrangement. For each sample, productive Simpson clonality was calculated as the square root of Simpson's diversity index over productive rearrangements. TCRdb limited this immuneACCESS table to in-frame rearrangements with V and J called. A share of clones is missing; checked studies link under half to unresolved V genes, and the rest is unexplained. From that table come the V and J calls and clone size; the DNA was used to work out D and trimming. This sample lists roughly 130,000 clones; about four fifths were detected once. The ten largest clones add up to approximately 16% of the sample.

The germline V gene provides CDR1 SQVTM and CDR2 ANQGSEA. Trimming costs V 6 bases and J 4 bases, and their ends lie 16 bases apart. The CDR3 measures 14 amino acids from cysteine to phenylalanine. Only the CDR3 region is kept as DNA, spanning 42 bases read in frame from base 1. Beyond this particular receptor, the publication reports: How much clinical and demographic metadata was included differed by source and by participant, and the metadata was provided uncurated.

Collaborating institutions collected whole blood in K2EDTA tubes following their own protocols. For TCRbeta analysis, collaborators shipped samples in one of three forms: frozen whole blood, isolated PBMCs, or DNA extracted from either of those sample types. The chain links TRBV29-1 with TRBJ1-3, with a weak D call of TRBD1 (6 bases match). The sequence derives from a woman aged 45-59 years with acute or convalescent COVID-19. The sequenced material came from peripheral blood. The CDR3 corresponds to CSVGPNRAGNTIYF. At the DNA level, the sequence is TGCAGCGTGGGGCCAAACAGGGCCGGAAACACCATATATTTT.